The present entry profiles one T cell receptor beta chain with its context. Its antigen remains unknown. RNA transcripts were the template, and TCR beta CDR3 regions were amplified from them. HTBI primers were used in a first-round RT-PCR, which preceded a second-round multiplex PCR. TCRdb re-called the multiplex PCR reads through MiXCR, storing one row per CDR3 protein. The sample holds 1 million to 1.3 million distinct CDR3 sequences; about 35% are singletons and the top ten take approximately 12%. Excluded were patients with other autoimmune diseases, uncontrolled infections, pregnancy or lactation. The sample is drawn from a study of Graves' ophthalmopathy and Graves' hyperthyroidism. Study conclusions and caveats: Blood contained most expanded thyroid clonotypes exceeding 0.001 frequency.

The CDR3 length is 17 residues. Trimming removed 8 bases from V and 4 bases from J; junction bases left unmatched: 13. The germline V gene encodes CDR1 WSHSY and CDR2 SAAADI. This receptor was obtained from an adult man with Graves' hyperthyroidism. Sequenced material: peripheral blood or thyroid tissue (not recorded which). The V call is TRBV10-2, the J call TRBJ1-6; 8 nucleotides align to TRBD1. The CDR3 nucleotides read TGCGCCAGCCGATCGACAGGGGACAGATTGTATAATTCACCCCTCCACTTT. Its translation is CASRSTGDRLYNSPLHF.